The 2 T cell receptor beta chains presented below share a single source sample, sequenced in a study of technical replicates of blood from several donors. TCRdb's table, derived via immunoSEQ multiplex PCR, lists solely in-frame clones and lacks some. The sample contains approximately 87,000 clones, 90% to 95% of which appear only once. The sample comprised T cells isolated from PBMCs. These receptors all come from a human donor in good health.

The chain recombines TRBV11-2 with TRBJ2-6; 11 bases align to TRBD2. CDR1 and CDR2 from the germline V gene are SGHAT and FQNNGV. Unmatched junction bases numbered 5, after V lost 4 bases and J lost 0 bases. This CDR3 spans 18 amino acids. CDR3 DNA sequence: TGTGCCAGCAGCTATGGTAGCGGGAGGGTCTCTGGGGCCAACGTCCTGACTTTC. This sequence encodes CASSYGSGRVSGANVLTF.

The chain combines TRBV5-4 with TRBJ2-1; D call uncertain. V dropped 0 bases and J dropped 5 bases, with 12 bases sitting between them. The CDR3 is 15 residues long. Germline values: CDR1 SGHNT, CDR2 YYREEE (reference sequence). This CDR3 reads CASSLAQQVNNEQFF. Here the CDR3 DNA reads TGTGCCAGCAGCTTGGCACAGCAGGTCAACAATGAGCAGTTCTTC. The whole variable domain, filled in from reference TRBV5-4 and TRBJ2-1, reads ETGVTQSPTHLIKTRGQQVTLRCSSQSGHNTVSWYQQALGQGPQFIFQYYREEENGRGNFPPRFSGLQFPNYSSELNVNALELDDSALYLCASSLAQQVNNEQFFGPGTRLTVL.